These 27 T cell receptor beta chains were all obtained from the same sample, sequenced in a study of shared clonotypes between healthy human individuals. Terminally differentiated effector memory CD45RA+ cells were left out of the naive CD8 fraction, which was CD45RO-negative and positively selected for CCR7. Produced via immunoSEQ multiplex PCR; TCRdb's table is partial and in-frame only. The sample has some 2 million clones, 85% to 95% seen once. Specimen: naive CD8+ T cells sorted from blood. The receptors were sampled from a man aged 18 to 30 in good health.

This clone was found once. The same CDR3 also results from other DNA sequences found in this sample. The chain joins TRBV27 to TRBJ2-1; D unresolved. Per the germline V gene, CDR1 is MNHEY and CDR2 is SMNVEV (reference sequence). CDR3 length equals 12 residues. Trimming took 3 bases from V and 5 from J, leaving 5 bases between them. CDR3 loop: CASSLPNNEQFF. The CDR3 region has the DNA TGTGCCAGCAGTTTGCCCAACAATGAGCAGTTCTTC.

The chain has TRBV28 and TRBJ2-5, with 8 nucleotides matching TRBD1. J gave up 5 bases and V 4 bases, and 9 bases lay outside the gene matches. Germline assignment: CDR1 MDHEN and CDR2 SYDVKM. This CDR3 is built from 15 residues. The CDR3 DNA reads as TGTGCCAGCAGTTCGGGGACAGGTCGGCAGGAGACCCAGTACTTC. It codes for CASSSGTGRQETQYF. The whole variable domain, remainder taken from reference TRBV28 and TRBJ2-5, is DVKVTQSSRYLVKRTGEKVFLECVQDMDHENMFWYRQDPGLGLRLIYFSYDVKMKEKGDIPEGYSVSREKKERFSLILESASTNQTSMYLCASSSGTGRQETQYFGPGTRLLVL.

As to this clone: The same CDR3 is also encoded by other DNA sequences in this sample. The chain employs TRBV5-6 and TRBJ2-1; a weak D match, TRBD1 (6 bases). Germline CDR1 is SGHDT and CDR2 is YYEEEE. CDR3 length: 15 residues. The ends were cut back, 2 bases at V and 0 bases at J, with 9 bases in the middle. The CDR3 here is CASSLGGSSYNEQFF. The CDR3 DNA is TGTGCCAGCAGCTTAGGGGGAAGCTCCTACAATGAGCAGTTCTTC.

This clone has just one count. The chain uses TRBV11-2 and TRBJ2-3; D might be TRBD1 (5 bases). Germline CDR1 is SGHAT and CDR2 is FQNNGV. Trimming took 1 base from V and 7 from J, leaving 9 bases between them. The CDR3 length is 13 residues. CDR3 DNA sequence: TGTGCCAGCAGCTTAGGGGGCCCAAATACGCAGTATTTT. This codes for CASSLGGPNTQYF.

This chain uses TRBV11-2 with TRBJ2-7; TRBD2 matches 12 bases. The CDR3 covers 15 residues. Trimming removed 6 bases from V and 1 base from J; junction bases left unmatched: 4. CDR1 and CDR2 (germline): SGHAT, FQNNGV. The CDR3 coding sequence is TGTGCCAGCAGTGACACTAGCGGGAGGTCCTACGAGCAGTACTTC. This gives the protein CASSDTSGRSYEQYF.

The rearrangement joins TRBV5-6 to TRBJ1-6, with TRBD1 as a possible D gene (5 bases). Trimming took 4 bases from V and 5 from J, leaving 13 bases between them. The CDR3 extends over 15 amino acids. The germline CDR1 and CDR2 sequences are SGHDT and YYEEEE. The CDR3 is CASSVGTANNSPLHF. CDR3 sequence (DNA): TGTGCCAGCAGCGTTGGGACGGCGAATAATTCACCCCTCCACTTT.

The chain couples TRBV7-8 to TRBJ1-5, with TRBD1 as a possible D gene (5 bases). Germline V CDR1 and CDR2: SGHVS, FQNEAQ. There are 15 residues in the CDR3. The V end lost 5 bases, the J end lost 3 bases, and 14 bases lay between the germline ends. The CDR3: CASSLFRDPNQPQHF. The CDR3 DNA follows: TGTGCCAGCAGCCTCTTTCGGGACCCCAATCAGCCCCAGCATTTT.

The V gene is TRBV29-1, the J gene TRBJ2-7; 7 positions agree with TRBD2. This CDR3 contains 13 residues. The trim removed 3 bases at V and 0 bases at J, leaving 2 bases unmatched. The germline gives CDR1 SQVTM, CDR2 ANQGSEA. CDR3 amino acids: CSVDGGSSYEQYF. CDR3 nucleotides: TGCAGCGTTGACGGGGGGAGCTCCTACGAGCAGTACTTC.

This chain links TRBV9 with TRBJ2-7; D is uncertain. The V end lost 5 bases, the J end lost 0 bases, and 9 bases lay between the germline ends. The V gene's germline CDR1 is SGDLS and CDR2 YYNGEE. The CDR3 consists of 13 residues. The CDR3 is CASSGPYSYEQYF. The CDR3 bases are TGTGCCAGCAGTGGGCCCTACTCCTACGAGCAGTACTTC. The whole variable domain, remainder taken from reference TRBV9 and TRBJ2-7, is DSGVTQTPKHLITATGQRVTLRCSPRSGDLSVYWYQQSLDQGLQFLIQYYNGEERAKGNILERFSAQQFPDLHSELNLSSLELGDSALYFCASSGPYSYEQYFGPGTRLTVT.

The chain uses TRBV4-1 and TRBJ2-7; 11 bases line up with TRBD2. The CDR3 loop spans 16 amino acids. Unmatched junction bases numbered 6, after V lost 4 bases and J lost 1 base. Looked up from germline, CDR1 is MGHRA and CDR2 is YSYEKL. CDR3 in DNA: TGCGCCAGCAGCCCAAAGACTAGCGGGGTTTCCTACGAGCAGTACTTC. Its protein is CASSPKTSGVSYEQYF.

The chain carries TRBV5-1 and TRBJ2-7; TRBD2 aligns across 10 bases. The trim removed 0 bases at V and 5 bases at J, leaving 5 bases unmatched. Germline CDR1 and CDR2: SGHRS and YFSETQ. The CDR3 loop spans 15 amino acids. The CDR3 here is CASSLEPLAGDEQYF. In DNA form, the CDR3 reads TGCGCCAGCAGCTTGGAACCCCTAGCGGGGGACGAGCAGTACTTC.

The chain carries TRBV9 and TRBJ2-3, with TRBD2 matching 8 bases. Trimming at V came to 3 bases and at J to 5 bases, leaving 8 bases not matched to a gene. Germline V gene sequence: CDR1 SGDLS, CDR2 YYNGEE. The CDR3 has 15 amino acids. The CDR3 bases are TGTGCCAGCAGCGGGATAGCGGGGCAGATAGATACGCAGTATTTT. Protein sequence: CASSGIAGQIDTQYF.

The chain carries TRBV5-6 and TRBJ2-6; D not resolved. CDR3 length: 17 amino acids. Trimming removed 5 bases from V and 4 bases from J, with 19 bases in between. Germline assignment: CDR1 SGHDT and CDR2 YYEEEE. The CDR3 here is CASRKASYTLGANVLTF. CDR3 sequence (DNA): TGTGCCAGCAGAAAGGCTAGTTATACCCTCGGGGCCAACGTCCTGACTTTC.

About this clone itself: This sample includes further DNA sequences coding for the same CDR3. This chain uses TRBV6-5 with TRBJ2-1; the D is unclear. Trimming removed 0 bases from V and 4 bases from J, with 7 bases in between. The germline V gene encodes CDR1 MNHEY and CDR2 SVGAGI. This CDR3 has 14 residues. The CDR3 bases are TGTGCCAGCAGTTACTCATCCCTTTACAATGAGCAGTTCTTC. This sequence encodes CASSYSSLYNEQFF.

This sequence joins TRBV29-1 and TRBJ2-7; maybe TRBD1 (6 bases). This CDR3 region has 13 residues. CDR1 and CDR2 (germline): SQVTM, ANQGSEA. V lost 6 bases and J 2 bases, leaving 14 bases between the germline ends. CDR3 in DNA: TGCAGCGTCGAATTCGGGGACACCTACGAGCAGTACTTC. Residues: CSVEFGDTYEQYF.

The rearrangement uses TRBV5-4 and TRBJ1-2; the match to TRBD1 covers 11 bases. The CDR3 runs to 15 residues. V gave up 4 bases and J gave up 4 bases; unmatched junction bases: 6. Per the germline V gene, CDR1 is SGHNT and CDR2 is YYREEE (reference sequence). For the CDR3, the DNA is TGTGCCAGCAGCCTCGGACAGGGGGCGGGCTATGGCTACACCTTC. Residues: CASSLGQGAGYGYTF.

The V and J genes are TRBV9 and TRBJ2-1, with a possible D match to TRBD2 (6 bases). CDR3 length equals 14 residues. The germline V gene encodes CDR1 SGDLS and CDR2 YYNGEE. With 5 bases removed from V and 4 bases from J, the gap between germline ends came to 13 bases. CDR3 amino acids: CASRGTGSYNEQFF. In nucleotides, the CDR3 is TGTGCCAGCAGGGGGACTGGGTCATACAATGAGCAGTTCTTC.

This clone appeared a single time. The CDR3 loop is CSAVGDRDGVKLFF. In DNA form, the CDR3 reads TGCAGCGCTGTTGGGGACAGGGATGGGGTAAAACTGTTTTTT. The chain uses TRBV29-1 and TRBJ1-4; 9 bases line up with TRBD1. There are 14 residues in the CDR3. With 7 bases clipped from V and 10 bases from J, the junction kept 13 bases outside the gene matches. The V gene's germline CDR1 is SQVTM and CDR2 ANQGSEA.

The chain carries TRBV5-4 and TRBJ2-7; D call uncertain. This CDR3 has 17 amino acids. CDR1 and CDR2 from the germline V gene are SGHNT and YYREEE (reference sequence). The V and J ends lost 4 bases and 6 bases respectively, with 26 bases between them. The CDR3 DNA reads as TGTGCCAGCAGCGTTGGGAATTTGGACCCCGTCTCAGGCGAGCAGTACTTC. Its protein is CASSVGNLDPVSGEQYF. The entire variable domain, with the rest obtained from reference TRBV5-4 and TRBJ2-7, is as follows: ETGVTQSPTHLIKTRGQQVTLRCSSQSGHNTVSWYQQALGQGPQFIFQYYREEENGRGNFPPRFSGLQFPNYSSELNVNALELDDSALYLCASSVGNLDPVSGEQYFGPGTRLTVT.

Points on this clone: Other nucleotide sequences in the sample specify the same CDR3. This chain links TRBV27 with TRBJ2-3; a weak D match, TRBD1 (5 bases). The length of the CDR3 is 13 residues. Trimming pared 4 bases from V and 6 bases from J, leaving 11 bases between. Per the germline V gene, CDR1 is MNHEY and CDR2 is SMNVEV (reference sequence). The chain's CDR3 is CASSWGAGDTQYF. CDR3 DNA: TGTGCCAGCAGTTGGGGCGCCGGGGATACGCAGTATTTT.

In its sample, this clone was seen once. The rearrangement joins TRBV6-6 to TRBJ2-7; maybe TRBD2 (6 bases). V lost 10 bases and J 2 bases, leaving 18 bases between the germline ends. The germline V gene encodes CDR1 MNHNY and CDR2 SVGAGI (reference sequence). The CDR3 extends over 14 amino acids. The chain's CDR3 is CATTNLAQTYEQYF. DNA for the CDR3: TGTGCCACCACGAACCTAGCGCAGACCTACGAGCAGTACTTC.

As concerns this clone: Other DNA sequences in the same sample also yield this CDR3. V gene TRBV4-3 combines with J gene TRBJ2-5; no definite D call. Germline CDR1 and CDR2: LGHNA and YSLEER. Trimming stripped 0 bases from V and 3 bases from J, with 5 bases between. This CDR3 has 13 amino acids. The CDR3 loop is CASSQDAEETQYF. CDR3 bases: TGCGCCAGCAGCCAAGATGCCGAAGAGACCCAGTACTTC.

This chain links TRBV12-5 with TRBJ2-1; D is ambiguous. In germline, CDR1 is LGHNT, CDR2 FRNRAP. The CDR3 covers 15 residues. V dropped 3 bases and J dropped 7 bases, with 16 bases sitting between them. The CDR3 loop is CASGFVTLLWNEQFF. The CDR3 bases are TGTGCTAGTGGTTTTGTGACTCTCCTCTGGAATGAGCAGTTCTTC.

The CDR3 nucleotides read TGTGCCACCTTTGGGCGGGACAGGGACTCCTACGAGCAGTACTTC. The encoded protein is CATFGRDRDSYEQYF. The chain uses TRBV6-1 and TRBJ2-7, with 9 bases fitting TRBD1. Germline assignment: CDR1 MNHNS and CDR2 SASEGT. V gave up 10 bases and J gave up 0 bases; unmatched junction bases: 10. This CDR3 has 15 residues.

The chain uses TRBV29-1 and TRBJ2-7, with D perhaps TRBD1 (5 bases). The CDR3 totals 13 residues. Germline CDR1 SQVTM, CDR2 ANQGSEA. Trimming cost V 4 bases and J 0 bases, with 10 bases left between them. This chain's CDR3 is CSVGGASSYEQYF. The CDR3 nucleotides read TGCAGCGTTGGTGGGGCCAGCTCCTACGAGCAGTACTTC.

As regards this clone: Other nucleotide sequences from this sample produce the same CDR3. The rearrangement uses TRBV6-5 and TRBJ1-2; tentatively, D is TRBD1 (6 bases). The CDR3 is made up of 13 amino acids. Deletions cut 5 bases from V and 4 bases from J, with 11 bases between. From germline, CDR1 is MNHEY and CDR2 SVGAGI. Here the CDR3 DNA reads TGTGCCAGCAGTCCGACAGGCTCCTATGGCTACACCTTC. This translates into CASSPTGSYGYTF.

The chain links TRBV6-5 to TRBJ2-3; D gene ambiguous. V was trimmed by 7 bases and J by 1 base, leaving 9 bases between them. Per germline, CDR1 MNHEY and CDR2 SVGAGI. This CDR3 has 13 residues. In nucleotides, the CDR3 is TGTGCCAGCATTGACGGCCGCACAGATACGCAGTATTTT. It translates to CASIDGRTDTQYF.